This TCR beta chain was recorded in a study of blood T cells in healthy people across ages. Regarding the study as a whole: More naive CD4+ cells and higher diversity marked long-lived donors relative to aged donors.

Turning to this clonotype: The antigen is undetermined.

The CDR3 is 15 residues long. Germline-derived CDR1 and CDR2 are SGHDN and FVKESK. Sample-barcoded 5' priming and a J-beta primer mix drove a second PCR of roughly 7 to 11 cycles. TCRdb re-derived calls from the 5' RACE reads in MiXCR, one entry per CDR3 protein. Among more than 600,000 distinct CDR3 sequences listed, 20% to 25% were seen once. The data also belong to a second study, concerning T cells of mothers and their children.

The TCR originated in a boy aged 5-17 years in good health. This chain joins TRBV14 and TRBJ2-5; weak D call: TRBD2 (6 bases). The assigned J gene may be wrong: the sequence end matches TRBJ2-1 better. Material for sequencing was blood. The CDR3 nucleotides read TGTGCCAGCAGCCCGTGGAGGGAGGAGATTCATGAGCAGTTCTTC. Protein sequence: CASSPWREEIHEQFF.